This entry describes one TCR beta chain. Its antigen is not known. This sample is part of a study of shared clonotypes between healthy human individuals. Once extracted for a subset, genomic DNA was divided evenly among several immunoSEQ plates. TCRdb's table, derived via immunoSEQ multiplex PCR, lists solely in-frame clones and lacks some. The data contain roughly 1,600,000 clones, 97% to 99% of them seen just once; the ten biggest clones take up 0.3% to 0.45%. Study results and limitations: Clonotype sharing among donors likely depends on sequencing depth.

Sequenced: naive CD4+ T cells sorted from blood. The subset is: CD45RA+ positively selected. The receptor was isolated from a man aged 30 to 45 in good health.

CDR3 residues: CASRGAVAVTDTQYF. The CDR3 region has the DNA TGCGCCAGCAGGGGTGCGGTAGCGGTCACAGATACGCAGTATTTT. This chain links TRBV5-1 with TRBJ2-3; a possible D gene is TRBD2 (6 bases). CDR1 is SGHRS, CDR2 YFSETQ, per germline. Trimming pared 5 bases from V and 2 bases from J, leaving 15 bases between. The CDR3 totals 15 residues.